Shown below are 19 T cell receptor beta chains from a single sample sequenced in a study of blood T cell repertoires in COVID-19. Profiled with immunoSEQ multiplex PCR; TCRdb holds only in-frame clones, not every one. This table holds over 85,000 clones, 60% to 80% found once. Sequenced sample: peripheral blood. The receptors stem from a man aged 60-69 years with active or convalescent COVID-19.

The chain recombines TRBV9 with TRBJ2-3, with 7 positions matching TRBD2. The CDR3 totals 16 residues. Germline CDR1 is SGDLS and CDR2 is YYNGEE. V lost 3 bases, J lost 2 bases, and 9 bases stayed unmatched. The CDR3 region has the DNA TGTGCCAGCAGCGGTCTAGCGGAGGCTTACACAGATACGCAGTATTTT. This translates into CASSGLAEAYTDTQYF.

This clone was observed a handful of times. The chain employs TRBV7-6 and TRBJ2-3; the match to TRBD1 covers 9 bases. J gave up 1 base and V 3 bases, and 2 bases lay outside the gene matches. Germline values: CDR1 SGHVS, CDR2 FNYEAQ. This CDR3 contains 15 residues. This CDR3 is CASSFRTGGTDTQYF. The CDR3 nucleotides are TGTGCCAGCAGCTTTAGGACAGGGGGCACAGATACGCAGTATTTT.

CDR3 protein: CASSKRPSPTLYNEQFF. CDR3 coding DNA: TGTGCCAGCAGCAAACGTCCTAGCCCGACCCTGTACAATGAGCAGTTCTTC. This chain connects TRBV21-1 to TRBJ2-1; no check of the table's D call, TRBD2, against the DNA was made. TRBV21-1 is labeled a pseudogene. The CDR3 sequence is 17 residues long.

The rearrangement uses TRBV29-1 and TRBJ2-1, with 9 positions matching TRBD2. Unmatched junction bases numbered 10, after V lost 7 bases and J lost 6 bases. The CDR3 runs 14 residues. Germline V gene data show CDR1 as SQVTM and CDR2 as ANQGSEA. The CDR3 loop is CSGLAGGPGNEQFF. In DNA, the CDR3 is TGCAGCGGCTTGGCGGGAGGGCCGGGCAATGAGCAGTTCTTC.

This chain connects TRBV27 to TRBJ2-7, with D possibly matching TRBD2 (5 bases). This CDR3 contains 15 residues. CDR1 MNHEY and CDR2 SMNVEV come from the germline V gene (reference sequence). With 5 bases removed from V and 4 bases from J, the gap between germline ends came to 18 bases. Written as DNA, the CDR3 is TGTGCCAGCAGTCCTGGTCCGGGGAACAAATACGAGCAGTACGTC. This encodes CASSPGPGNKYEQYV.

V is TRBV27 and J is TRBJ2-3; 12 bases fit TRBD1. Germline CDR1 MNHEY, CDR2 SMNVEV (reference sequence). This CDR3 is 17 amino acids long. The V segment lost 3 bases and the J segment 4 bases; nucleotides outside the gene matches: 8. The CDR3 nucleotides are TGTGCCAGCAGTTTCTCGTTCGGGACAGGGGGCGCAGATACGCAGTATTTT. Amino acid sequence: CASSFSFGTGGADTQYF.

The chain recombines TRBV7-9 with TRBJ2-3; the match to TRBD1 covers 8 bases. Per the germline V gene, CDR1 is SEHNR and CDR2 is FQNEAQ (reference sequence). J gave up 5 bases and V 5 bases, and 9 bases lay outside the gene matches. The CDR3 length is 15 residues. The CDR3 sequence: CASSTKTTGGDTQYF. As DNA, the CDR3 is TGTGCCAGCAGCACTAAAACCACAGGGGGAGATACGCAGTATTTT.

The V gene is TRBV6-5, the J gene TRBJ1-2, with 11 nucleotides matching TRBD1. V lost 6 bases, J lost 6 bases, and 3 bases stayed unmatched. This CDR3 spans 13 amino acids. Germline V gives CDR1 MNHEY, CDR2 SVGAGI. The CDR3 region has the DNA TGTGCCAGCAGCGGGGACAGGGGGAATGGCTACACCTTC. This codes for CASSGDRGNGYTF.

The chain employs TRBV18 and TRBJ1-4, with 8 bases aligning to TRBD1. Germline CDR1 reads KGHSH; CDR2 reads LQKENI. With 4 bases clipped from V and 2 bases from J, the junction kept 9 bases outside the gene matches. The CDR3 runs 17 residues. The CDR3 spells CASSLTGTGRTNEKLFF. In nucleotides, the CDR3 is TGTGCCAGCTCACTTACCGGGACAGGCCGCACTAATGAAAAACTGTTTTTT.

J is TRBJ2-7 and V is TRBV5-7, with D possibly matching TRBD1 (6 bases). TRBV5-7 is marked as an open reading frame, function uncertain. With 7 bases removed from V and 2 bases from J, the gap between germline ends came to 19 bases. The CDR3 length is 15 residues. The CDR3 sequence is CASQGYDRTPYEQYF. As DNA, the CDR3 is TGTGCCAGCCAGGGGTATGACAGGACTCCCTACGAGCAGTACTTC.

The rearrangement links TRBV11-2 to TRBJ1-6; tentatively, D is TRBD1 (6 bases). Germline V CDR1 and CDR2: SGHAT, FQNNGV. The V and J ends lost 4 bases and 8 bases respectively, with 12 bases between them. The CDR3 extends over 14 amino acids. The CDR3 loop reads CASSSRGGYSPLHF. CDR3 DNA sequence: TGTGCCAGCAGCTCCAGGGGTGGGTATTCACCCCTCCACTTT.

The CDR3 DNA is TGCGCCAGCAGTAGCGGGAGTTCCCGCACAGATACGCAGTATTTT. Residues: CASSSGSSRTDTQYF. V is TRBV5-1 and J is TRBJ2-3, with 9 bases matching TRBD2. The germline V gene has CDR1 SGHRS and CDR2 YFSETQ. This CDR3 region has 15 residues. V gave up 5 bases and J gave up 1 base; unmatched junction bases: 5.

A few counts support this clone. V gene TRBV7-2 combines with J gene TRBJ1-2, with TRBD1 identical over 7 bases. Per the germline V gene, CDR1 is SGHTA and CDR2 is FQGNSA. V was pared by 2 bases and J by 8 bases, with 11 bases of the junction left unmatched. This CDR3 spans 15 amino acids. CDR3 amino acids: CASSLTYTGEWGYTF. The DNA of the CDR3 is TGTGCCAGCAGCTTAACCTACACAGGGGAATGGGGCTACACCTTC.

The chain couples TRBV30 to TRBJ2-6; 8 bases fit TRBD1. The V and J ends lost 2 bases and 3 bases, in that order; junction bases with no gene match: 12. This CDR3 contains 18 residues. Looked up from germline, CDR1 is GTSNPN and CDR2 is SVGIG (reference sequence). CDR3 in amino acids: CAWSHRTGSSFGANVLTF. Written as DNA, the CDR3 is TGTGCCTGGAGTCATAGGACAGGGTCTTCTTTTGGGGCCAACGTCCTGACTTTC. The whole variable domain, remainder taken from reference TRBV30 and TRBJ2-6, is SQTIHQWPATLVQPVGSPLSLECTVEGTSNPNLYWYRQAAGRGLQLLFYSVGIGQISSEVPQNLSASRPQDRQFILSSKKLLLSDSGFYLCAWSHRTGSSFGANVLTFGAGSRLTVL.

The chain is built from TRBV7-9 and TRBJ2-7; D gene uncertain. Trimming took off 6 bases at V and 2 bases at J, with 14 bases between the two ends. Germline-derived CDR1 and CDR2 are SEHNR and FQNEAQ (reference sequence). CDR3 size: 14 residues. For the CDR3, the DNA is TGTGCCAGCAGTCCGCTAAGACTTCCCTACGAGCAGTACGTC. Translating gives CASSPLRLPYEQYV.

With regard to this clone: The junction shows a germline mismatch at one end, possibly a read error. This sequence joins TRBV6-1 and TRBJ1-1; the match to TRBD1 covers 7 bases. The CDR3 has 14 amino acids. Germline lookup yields CDR1 MNHNS and CDR2 SASEGT. The chain's CDR3 is CASSEDRVNTEAFF. CDR3 nucleotides: TGTGCCAGCAGCGAAGACAGGGTGAACACTGAAGCTTTCTTT.

The sample holds many counts of this clone. The chain has TRBV11-2 and TRBJ1-1; no clear D. The CDR3 is made up of 14 amino acids. Deletions cut 6 bases from V and 2 bases from J, with 13 bases between. Per germline, CDR1 SGHAT and CDR2 FQNNGV. The CDR3 nucleotides are TGTGCCAGCAGTTATGAGTCCCCAAACACTGAAGCTTTCTTT. This sequence encodes CASSYESPNTEAFF.

The chain links TRBV11-2 to TRBJ2-7, with 7 bases lining up with TRBD2. With V trimmed by 5 bases and J by 3 bases, 10 bases remained unmatched. Germline V gene sequence: CDR1 SGHAT, CDR2 FQNNGV. CDR3 length: 15 residues. This CDR3 reads CASSPKVAGDYEQYF. CDR3 sequence (DNA): TGTGCCAGCAGCCCTAAGGTTGCGGGGGACTACGAGCAGTACTTC. The full variable domain, in which reference TRBV11-2 and TRBJ2-7 provide the parts outside the CDR3, is EAGVAQSPRYKIIEKRQSVAFWCNPISGHATLYWYQQILGQGPKLLIQFQNNGVVDDSQLPKDRFSAERLKGVDSTLKIQPAKLEDSAVYLCASSPKVAGDYEQYFGPGTRLTVT.

The genes are TRBV10-1 and TRBJ2-7, with 9 nucleotides matching TRBD2. V lost 1 base, J lost 2 bases, and 6 bases stayed unmatched. The CDR3 contains 16 residues. Looked up from germline, CDR1 is WNHNN and CDR2 is SYGVQD (reference sequence). The CDR3 is CASSEYRLAGPYEQYF. In nucleotides, the CDR3 is TGCGCCAGCAGTGAGTATCGGCTAGCGGGACCCTACGAGCAGTACTTC.